The 30 T cell receptor beta chains below come from one sample, sequenced in a study of spatial heterogeneity in lung cancer. Specified time point: sample taken at primary tumor resection. MiXCR was run by TCRdb on the 5' RACE reads, yielding one entry per CDR3 protein. The repertoire holds roughly 79,000 distinct CDR3 sequences, with 7.5% to 9.5% as singletons. The material sequenced was PBMCs, taken at surgery. These receptors were collected from a male donor with early-stage non-small cell lung cancer.

This clonotype showed up just a few times. This chain connects TRBV7-2 to TRBJ2-5, with D possibly TRBD1 on 6 matching bases. CDR3 length: 14 residues. The germline CDR1 and CDR2 sequences are SGHTA and FQGNSA. V was pared by 5 bases and J by 2 bases, with 12 bases between. The CDR3 DNA reads TGTGCCAGCAGCCCCAGACAGGTTCAAGAGACCCAGTACTTC. It codes for CASSPRQVQETQYF.

The V call is TRBV29-1, the J call TRBJ1-1, with TRBD1 matching over 9 bases. With 1 base clipped from V and 3 bases from J, the junction kept 6 bases outside the gene matches. Germline CDR1 is SQVTM and CDR2 is ANQGSEA. CDR3 length: 15 amino acids. The CDR3 here is CSVEGYRGRDTEAFF. The CDR3 bases are TGCAGCGTTGAAGGCTACAGGGGGCGAGACACTGAAGCTTTCTTT.

The V gene is TRBV6-1, the J gene TRBJ2-3; TRBD2 agrees at 9 bases. The V gene end was trimmed by 10 bases and the J gene end by 2 bases; junction bases not matched to a gene: 4. Looked up from germline, CDR1 is MNHNS and CDR2 is SASEGT. The CDR3 covers 13 residues. CDR3 sequence (DNA): TGTGCCACCGGACTAGCGAACACAGATACGCAGTATTTT. Protein: CATGLANTDTQYF.

This clonotype was detected ten times or more. The V and J genes are TRBV5-1 and TRBJ1-2; maybe TRBD1 (6 bases). CDR3 size: 17 residues. Trimming took off 2 bases at V and 1 base at J, with 18 bases between the two ends. Germline V gives CDR1 SGHRS, CDR2 YFSETQ. The DNA for the CDR3 is TGCGCCAGCAGCTTTGAGACAGGAAACACGATTAACTATGGCTACACCTTC. This codes for CASSFETGNTINYGYTF.

The chain recombines TRBV9 with TRBJ2-7, with a tentative D call TRBD1 (5 bases). With 0 bases removed from V and 6 bases from J, the gap between germline ends came to 16 bases. The CDR3 has 15 residues. Germline V gene lookup returns CDR1 SGDLS and CDR2 YYNGEE. The DNA of the CDR3 is TGTGCCAGCAGCGTAGACGAGTCTAGGGGCCGCGAGCAGTACTTC. This codes for CASSVDESRGREQYF.

This clonotype was counted ten times or more. V usage is TRBV5-1 and J usage is TRBJ2-7, with D perhaps matching TRBD2 (6 bases). The CDR3 covers 14 residues. Germline loops: CDR1 SGHRS, CDR2 YFSETQ. The germline V and J ends were trimmed by 4 bases and 3 bases, with 14 bases remaining between them. CDR3 sequence reads: CASSPGLLIYEQYF. CDR3 sequence (DNA): TGCGCCAGCAGCCCGGGACTGCTGATCTACGAGCAGTACTTC.

This clonotype occurred many times. The chain joins TRBV6-2 or TRBV6-3 to TRBJ1-1; D not resolved. The CDR3 is 12 residues long. V lost 6 bases, J lost 8 bases, and 13 bases lay in between. Germline CDR1 MNHEY, CDR2 SVGEGT. CDR3 protein: CASSEGTWEAFF. CDR3 sequence (DNA): TGTGCCAGCAGCGAAGGAACCTGGGAAGCTTTCTTT.

This clonotype has ten or more counts. This chain links TRBV10-3 with TRBJ2-2, with 8 bases fitting TRBD1. This CDR3 is built from 18 residues. V trimming: 0 bases; J trimming: 4 bases; junction bases outside the gene matches: 10. Looked up from germline, CDR1 is ENHRY and CDR2 is SYGVKD. CDR3 amino acids: CAISESKGTGIGTGELFF. CDR3 DNA: TGTGCCATCAGTGAGTCGAAAGGGACAGGTATCGGCACCGGGGAGCTGTTTTTT.

The chain joins TRBV6-6 to TRBJ2-7; 7 positions match TRBD1. The CDR3 contains 16 residues. CDR1 is MNHNY, CDR2 SVGAGI, per germline (reference sequence). Trimming removed 6 bases from V and 3 bases from J; junction bases left unmatched: 14. The CDR3 DNA is TGTGCCAGCAGCCCGAAGGGGGCTAGGGGGAACTACGAGCAGTACTTC. Amino acids: CASSPKGARGNYEQYF.

The sample holds a few counts of this clonotype. This sequence joins TRBV11-2 and TRBJ2-3; 8 nucleotides line up with TRBD2. The CDR3 spans 16 residues. After removal of 0 bases from V and 3 bases from J, the junction contained 5 bases not matched to a gene. Germline lookup yields CDR1 SGHAT and CDR2 FQNNGV. The CDR3 spells CASSLEGIAGTDTQYF. The DNA of the CDR3 is TGTGCCAGCAGCTTAGAAGGTATAGCGGGGACAGATACGCAGTATTTT.

This clonotype was detected many times. The rearrangement links TRBV7-8 to TRBJ1-4; D gene uncertain. The CDR3 has 13 amino acids. Per germline, CDR1 SGHVS and CDR2 FQNEAQ. V lost 1 base and J lost 11, with 11 bases in between. CDR3 protein: CASSLGRSEKLFF. DNA of the CDR3: TGTGCCAGCAGCTTAGGCCGGAGCGAGAAACTGTTTTTT.

The V and J genes are TRBV20-1 and TRBJ1-1; D is uncertain. The V and J ends lost 1 base and 2 bases respectively, with 8 bases between them. Germline V lookup: CDR1 DFQATT, CDR2 SNEGSKA (reference sequence). This CDR3 has 13 residues. The CDR3 DNA follows: TGCAGTGCTAGAGTAGGCTCCAACACTGAAGCTTTCTTT. Its translation: CSARVGSNTEAFF.

This clonotype has a count of ten or more. This chain joins TRBV20-1 and TRBJ1-2; 9 positions match TRBD1. The V gene's germline CDR1 is DFQATT and CDR2 SNEGSKA (reference sequence). CDR3 size: 13 residues. Trimming at V came to 2 bases and at J to 8 bases, leaving 6 bases not matched to a gene. The CDR3 DNA sequence: TGCAGTGCTAGACGGGACAGGGAGGGCGGCTACACCTTC. It encodes CSARRDREGGYTF.

This clonotype was observed at least ten times. The chain is built from TRBV4-2 and TRBJ2-5; TRBD2 aligns across 7 bases. This CDR3 comprises 14 residues. V shed 5 bases and J 5 bases; nucleotides not matched to a gene: 8. Germline V gene lookup returns CDR1 LGHNA and CDR2 YNFKEQ. The CDR3 DNA sequence: TGTGCCAGCAGCGGAAGCGGGGATGGGGAGACCCAGTACTTC. Protein: CASSGSGDGETQYF.

This clonotype was seen ten or more times. V usage is TRBV6-5 and J usage is TRBJ2-7; D tentatively reads TRBD1 or TRBD2 (5 bases each). V lost 4 bases, J lost 2 bases, and 18 bases lay in between. Per the germline V gene, CDR1 is MNHEY and CDR2 is SVGAGI. CDR3 length equals 16 residues. The CDR3 spells CASSSLGPPSAYEQYF. CDR3 DNA sequence: TGTGCCAGCAGTTCGCTGGGACCGCCAAGCGCCTACGAGCAGTACTTC.

The gene calls are TRBV14 and TRBJ1-1, with D possibly matching TRBD1 (6 bases). Germline assignment: CDR1 SGHDN and CDR2 FVKESK. The CDR3 loop spans 14 amino acids. V lost 2 bases and J lost 4, with 11 bases in between. CDR3: CASSQWKGGTEAFF. CDR3 nucleotide sequence: TGTGCCAGCAGCCAATGGAAGGGGGGCACTGAAGCTTTCTTT.

The genes are TRBV7-2 and TRBJ2-7; 7 bases are shared with TRBD1. Trimming at V came to 5 bases and at J to 3 bases, leaving 7 bases not matched to a gene. The CDR3 sequence is 14 residues long. Germline V lookup: CDR1 SGHTA, CDR2 FQGNSA. CDR3 nucleotides: TGTGCCAGCAGCCTAGGACAGGATTACTACGAGCAGTACTTC. Residues: CASSLGQDYYEQYF.

The chain couples TRBV27 to TRBJ1-5; 8 bases fit TRBD1. Germline trimming cut 5 bases from V and 5 bases from J; bases unmatched to any gene: 14. The CDR3 runs 17 residues. Germline loops: CDR1 MNHEY, CDR2 SMNVEV (reference sequence). This chain's CDR3 is CASSPGQGALSYQPQHF. The CDR3 DNA reads as TGTGCCAGCAGTCCCGGGCAGGGGGCTCTCAGTTATCAGCCCCAGCATTTT.

The chain carries TRBV25-1 and TRBJ1-4; D gene ambiguous. This CDR3 has 11 amino acids. V was trimmed by 9 bases and J by 5 bases, leaving 7 bases between them. Germline V gene lookup returns CDR1 MGHDK and CDR2 SYGVNS. The CDR3 spells CASLENEKLFF. CDR3 coding DNA: TGTGCCAGTTTGGAGAATGAAAAACTGTTTTTT.

This clonotype has ten or more counts. V is TRBV18 and J is TRBJ2-5; D gene uncertain. The germline V gene has CDR1 KGHSH and CDR2 LQKENI. The CDR3 has 12 amino acids. The V gene lost 2 bases and the J gene lost 4 bases, with 5 bases spanning the gap. The CDR3 here is CASSPSPETQYF. CDR3 bases: TGTGCCAGCTCACCATCCCCAGAGACCCAGTACTTC.

The sample holds a few counts of this clonotype. V usage is TRBV5-4 and J usage is TRBJ1-1, with D perhaps TRBD1 (5 bases). Looked up from germline, CDR1 is SGHNT and CDR2 is YYREEE (reference sequence). V was pared by 0 bases and J by 4 bases, with 13 bases between. The CDR3 sequence is 15 residues long. The CDR3 is CASSLGDSEVTEAFF. The CDR3 bases are TGTGCCAGCAGCTTGGGGGACTCGGAAGTCACTGAAGCTTTCTTT.

The table lists this clonotype with a few counts. The chain recombines TRBV29-1 with TRBJ1-1; D might be TRBD1 (5 bases). The V end lost 7 bases, the J end lost 6 bases, and 18 bases lay between the germline ends. The CDR3 runs 13 residues. Germline CDR1 is SQVTM and CDR2 is ANQGSEA. CDR3 coding DNA: TGCAGCGCGGAGACAGTTCAAGGCGCTGAAGCTTTCTTT. Protein product: CSAETVQGAEAFF.

Regarding this clonotype: This could be a read error, since a much larger clone is one nucleotide away. This sequence joins TRBV20-1 and TRBJ2-3; perhaps TRBD1 as D (5 bases). Trimming shortened V by 6 bases and J by 0 bases, and 16 bases separated the two germline ends. CDR1 is DFQATT, CDR2 SNEGSKA, per germline (reference sequence). The CDR3 totals 15 residues. CDR3 amino acids: CSALGRALSTDTQYF. CDR3 DNA sequence: TGCAGTGCCCTCGGCAGGGCCCTTAGCACAGATACGCAGTATTTT.

At least ten counts were recorded for this clonotype. The chain couples TRBV20-1 to TRBJ2-7; D is unresolved. This CDR3 is built from 13 residues. Germline V gene lookup returns CDR1 DFQATT and CDR2 SNEGSKA (reference sequence). The V and J ends lost 6 bases and 0 bases respectively, with 12 bases between them. The CDR3 spells CSAPGISSYEQYF. In DNA form, the CDR3 reads TGCAGTGCACCGGGCATCAGCTCCTACGAGCAGTACTTC.

There are a few counts of this clonotype. The V call is TRBV7-9, the J call TRBJ1-3, with D unclear. Germline V gene lookup returns CDR1 SEHNR and CDR2 FQNEAQ (reference sequence). Trimming stripped 1 base from V and 4 bases from J, with 11 bases between. The length of the CDR3 is 15 residues. This chain's CDR3 is CASSLEVASGNTIYF. The CDR3 DNA sequence: TGTGCCAGCAGCTTAGAAGTTGCGAGCGGAAACACCATATATTTT.

To note about this clonotype: A read error is possible here, since a much larger clone lies one base away. Without the conserved terminal phenylalanine or tryptophan, this CDR3 likely stems from a read error. V is TRBV6-2 or TRBV6-3 and J is TRBJ2-1, with 8 bases matching TRBD2. Germline V CDR1 and CDR2: MNHEY, SVGEGT. The V gene end was trimmed by 5 bases and the J gene end by 1 base; junction bases not matched to a gene: 4. The CDR3 is made up of 15 amino acids. The CDR3 loop is CASSLLADSYNEQFI. Written as DNA, the CDR3 is TGTGCCAGCAGTCTACTAGCGGATTCCTACAATGAGCAGTTCATC.

The chain employs TRBV4-3 and TRBJ2-3; D gene ambiguous. The CDR3 contains 13 residues. In germline, CDR1 is LGHNA, CDR2 YSLEER. V lost 0 bases and J 4 bases, leaving 5 bases between the germline ends. DNA of the CDR3: TGCGCCAGCAGCCAAGATGGACCAGATACGCAGTATTTT. Translating gives CASSQDGPDTQYF.

CDR3 sequence (DNA): TGTGCCAGCAGCCAAACTAACACTGAAGCTTTCTTT. Encoded protein: CASSQTNTEAFF. The gene calls are TRBV3-1 and TRBJ1-1; no clear D. The CDR3 extends over 12 amino acids. Germline values: CDR1 LGHDT, CDR2 YNNKEL (reference sequence). With 2 bases removed from V and 2 bases from J, the gap between germline ends came to 3 bases.

This clonotype was picked up many times. The J gene is TRBJ2-3, the V gene TRBV4-1, with D unresolved. Trimming took 0 bases from V and 3 from J, leaving 4 bases between them. Looked up from germline, CDR1 is MGHRA and CDR2 is YSYEKL. CDR3 length equals 13 residues. The CDR3 DNA reads as TGCGCCAGCAGCCAAGAGCGGACAGATACGCAGTATTTT. This encodes CASSQERTDTQYF.

This clonotype was seen more than once but under ten times. The V gene is TRBV12-3 or TRBV12-4, the J gene TRBJ1-3; D is uncertain. Trimming pared 5 bases from V and 2 bases from J, leaving 10 bases between. The CDR3 has 14 residues. As DNA, the CDR3 is TGTGCCAGCAGTCCCGTGGGCGCTGGAAACACCATATATTTT. The encoded protein is CASSPVGAGNTIYF.